This T cell receptor (beta chain) was identified in a study of T cell responses to AZD1222 COVID-19 vaccine (dated by TCRdb to the early 2020s). For context, the study as a whole: AZD1222 recipients with second doses at about 4 weeks or about 12 weeks were pooled, because spike-specific TCR depth and breadth did not differ between schedules. A total of more than 230 trial participants underwent TCR sequencing, of whom about 200 received two doses of AZD1222 and some 26 received two doses of the MenACWY control vaccine. Enrollment into the trials was organized by age into subgroups of 18-55, 56-69 and 70-plus years, and those subgroups contained roughly 140, 27 and 60 TCR-sequenced participants, respectively.

The sample's time point label, in plain terms: baseline before first vaccination. Samples from vaccinated people were obtained from the UK trials COV001 and COV002, which included a single-blind randomized controlled phase 2/3 trial of AZD1222 (ChAdOx1 nCoV-19) in healthy adults. For TCRbeta chain sequencing, PBMC samples from trial participants were taken at day 0 and at day 28 after the second dose. A note on this clone: Its antigen is currently not known. Per-nucleotide qualities are absent, and no much larger clonotype sits a single base away.

Study-level results and caveats: Conclusions about previously exposed vaccinees are limited, since just five or six AZD1222 recipients were seropositive for SARS-CoV-2 at baseline. Because no day 14 peak-response samples were available, repertoires were characterized only after the peak T cell response. Vaccine-associated CD4 TCRs spanned the whole spike protein, with dominant responses in regions 160-218 and 743-854. In the small 56-69-year group, the increase in depth fell short of significance, most likely because of low power. Participants were mostly white British, with more females than males. The authors suggested clonal diversity may have been underestimated. Spike-specific TCR breadth and depth rose significantly after two AZD1222 doses compared with day 0 and with MenACWY recipients. Reportedly, almost half of the unique spike-specific TCRs recognized epitopes lying outside the regions that are mutated in the B.1.351 and B.1.1.7 variants.

The V end loses 3 bases and the J end loses 0 bases, and a stretch of 12 bases separates them. From its cysteine to its phenylalanine, the CDR3 spans 14 amino acids. The sequence is cut down to CDR3 DNA, 42 bases in frame from base 1. The germline V gene (reference sequence) yields DFQATT for CDR1 and SNEGSKA for CDR2. The CDR3 regions of human TCRbeta chains were analyzed by immunosequencing. The paper's data handling went like this. Repertoire TCRs were checked for matches against a reference library of SARS-CoV-2-specific TCRs that had been generated using the MIRA antigen-specificity platform. Breadth meant the fraction of unique TCRs that were SARS-CoV-2-associated, whereas depth meant the fraction of total T cells that were SARS-CoV-2-associated. Each spike-specific TCR was assigned to its reactive spike region and to a CD4 or CD8 class using the MIRA data. Log10-transformed breadth and depth values were compared by one-way ANOVA with Sidak's multiple comparisons tests. In TCRdb, the immuneACCESS table is reduced to in-frame sequences with V and J assigned. These tables do not hold every clone; where another copy was compared, an unresolved V gene accounts for under half, and the others remain unexplained. The V and J calls and clone size are taken from that table; D and trimming were inferred from the DNA. For this sample there are 150,000 to 200,000 clones; 75% to 90% appear just once. The top ten clonotypes cover 5% to 7% of the sample.

The V and J segments used are TRBV20-1 and TRBJ2-7; the D gene cannot be resolved reliably. This specimen consisted of peripheral blood, obtained on day 0 of AZD1222 vaccination. The TCR sequence derives from an adult in good health. The nucleotide sequence reads TGCAGTGCTAGTACAAGGGATAGCTCCTACGAGCAGTACTTC. The translation is CSASTRDSSYEQYF.